This TCR beta chain was recorded in a study of PD-1 blockade in classical Hodgkin lymphoma. Turning to the study itself: Patients got intravenous nivolumab 3 mg/kg every 2 weeks.

The CDR3 totals 15 residues. The V end was cut by 3 bases, the J end by 4 bases, with 15 bases between. Germline V gene lookup returns CDR1 ENHRY and CDR2 SYGVKD. Every one of the patients relapsed after autologous stem cell transplantation (brentuximab vedotin exposure was variable). The table came from immunoSEQ multiplex PCR; TCRdb's copy has only in-frame clones and leaves some out. The table lists fewer than 15,000 clones, around 80% of them singletons, with more than 20% in the top ten. The sample consisted of peripheral blood mononuclear cells (PBMCs), taken at baseline. The origin of this receptor is a human donor with classical Hodgkin lymphoma. This chain links TRBV10-3 with TRBJ2-5; D is unresolved. CDR3 loop: CAISDSWAIPETQYF. CDR3 DNA sequence: TGTGCCATCAGTGATTCGTGGGCTATCCCAGAGACCCAGTACTTC.